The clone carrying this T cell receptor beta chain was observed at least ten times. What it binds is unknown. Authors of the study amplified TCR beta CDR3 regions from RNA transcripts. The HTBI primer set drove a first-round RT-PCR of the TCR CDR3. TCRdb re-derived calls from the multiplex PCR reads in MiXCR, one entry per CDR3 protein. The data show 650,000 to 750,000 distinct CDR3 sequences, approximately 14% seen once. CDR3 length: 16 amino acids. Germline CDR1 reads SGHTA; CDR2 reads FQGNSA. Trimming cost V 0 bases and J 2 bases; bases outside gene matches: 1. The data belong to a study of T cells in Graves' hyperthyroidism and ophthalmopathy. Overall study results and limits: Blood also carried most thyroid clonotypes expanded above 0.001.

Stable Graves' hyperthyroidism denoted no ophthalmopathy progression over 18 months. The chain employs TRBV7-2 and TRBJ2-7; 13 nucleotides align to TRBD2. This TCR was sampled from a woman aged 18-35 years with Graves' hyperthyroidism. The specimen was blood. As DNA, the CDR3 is TGTGCCAGCAGCTTAGCAGGGACTAGCGGGGCCTACGAGCAGTACTTC. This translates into CASSLAGTSGAYEQYF.